These 16 T cell receptor beta chains were all obtained from the same sample, sequenced in a study of T-cell memory formation after mild COVID-19. One entry per CDR3 protein, called by TCRdb with MiXCR from the 5' RACE reads. Found here are around 510,000 distinct CDR3 sequences, about 20% of them singletons; the top ten hold 7.5% to 9.5%. Sequencing was carried out using PBMCs or a T cell subset sorted from them (not recorded which). These receptors all stem from an adult woman who had mild COVID-19 (a few samples of this study predate the infection). Cell type and time point are not known.

This clonotype occurred a few times. In nucleotides, the CDR3 is TGTGCCAGCAGTTCAATGATTCAGGGGACTGAAGCTTTCTTT. Its translation is CASSSMIQGTEAFF. The chain couples TRBV12-3 or TRBV12-4 to TRBJ1-1; D is perhaps TRBD1 (6 bases). V was clipped by 4 bases and J by 5 bases, with 14 bases between them. This CDR3 spans 14 amino acids.

This clonotype was detected ten times or more. The chain joins TRBV27 to TRBJ2-1, with D possibly being TRBD2 (5 bases). Germline V gene lookup returns CDR1 MNHEY and CDR2 SMNVEV (reference sequence). CDR3 length equals 12 residues. The germline V and J ends were trimmed by 2 bases and 10 bases, with 9 bases remaining between them. CDR3 DNA sequence: TGTGCCAGCAGTTTAATCGGGGAAGAGCAGTTCTTC. It translates to CASSLIGEEQFF.

This clonotype was recorded at least ten times. This sequence joins TRBV12-3 or TRBV12-4 and TRBJ2-7; no reliable D call. The V end lost 3 bases, the J end lost 6 bases, and 12 bases lay between the germline ends. The CDR3 length is 13 residues. The CDR3, as DNA: TGTGCCAGCAGTTTCAATGGCGGTTCCGAGCAGTACTTC. Its protein product is CASSFNGGSEQYF.

As DNA, the CDR3 is TGCGCCAGCAGCTTGGAGGGCCACTACCCCTCAGGGACCCAGTACTTC. Amino acids: CASSLEGHYPSGTQYF. This chain uses TRBV5-1 with TRBJ2-5; D call uncertain. Trimming left V 0 bases short and J 7 bases short, with 19 bases between. Per the germline V gene, CDR1 is SGHRS and CDR2 is YFSETQ. The CDR3 covers 16 residues.

This clonotype was detected only once. One end of the junction is discordant with germline, which a read error may explain. The V call is TRBV4-1, the J call TRBJ2-1, with unresolved D. CDR1 and CDR2 from the germline V gene are MGHRA and YSYEKL. The CDR3 is made up of 13 amino acids. CDR3 DNA: TGCGCCAGCAGACAAGATGCCCACAATGAGCAGTTCTTC. Protein sequence: CASRQDAHNEQFF.

The chain has TRBV20-1 and TRBJ2-1, with D hard to call. The CDR3 is made up of 12 amino acids. V was trimmed by 5 bases and J by 6 bases, leaving 11 bases between them. The germline CDR1 and CDR2 sequences are DFQATT and SNEGSKA (reference sequence). CDR3 amino acids: CSAAKDGNEQFF. The CDR3 coding sequence is TGCAGTGCTGCTAAGGACGGCAATGAGCAGTTCTTC.

The rearrangement uses TRBV19 and TRBJ2-7, with 8 bases matching TRBD2. With V trimmed by 4 bases and J by 5 bases, 10 bases remained unmatched. Germline assignment: CDR1 LNHDA and CDR2 SQIVND (reference sequence). The CDR3 is 15 residues long. The chain's CDR3 is CASSTRWLAGDEQYF. The CDR3 nucleotides read TGTGCCAGTAGTACCCGTTGGCTAGCGGGTGACGAGCAGTACTTC.

The chain uses TRBV2 and TRBJ2-7; tentative D call: TRBD1 (5 bases). The V and J ends lost 6 bases and 0 bases respectively, with 12 bases between them. Per the germline V gene, CDR1 is SNHLY and CDR2 is FYNNEI. The CDR3 has 14 amino acids. The CDR3 DNA reads as TGTGCCAGCAGAGTCAGGGTTTACTCCTACGAGCAGTACTTC. It codes for CASRVRVYSYEQYF.

The V call is TRBV6-1, the J call TRBJ2-1, with D possibly being TRBD1 (5 bases). V was trimmed by 6 bases and J by 9 bases, leaving 18 bases between them. Looked up from germline, CDR1 is MNHNS and CDR2 is SASEGT. This CDR3 has 14 residues. The CDR3 region has the DNA TGTGCCAGCAGCAATAGGGGAAAGAAGGGTGAGCAGTTCTTC. Translation gives CASSNRGKKGEQFF.

This clonotype has a handful of counts. V and J are TRBV4-3 and TRBJ2-3; D is possibly TRBD2 (5 bases). Deletions cut 4 bases from V and 4 bases from J, with 15 bases between. The V gene's germline CDR1 is LGHNA and CDR2 YSLEER. This CDR3 spans 15 amino acids. CDR3 loop: CASSLNPDSPDTQYF. CDR3 sequence (DNA): TGCGCCAGCAGCCTAAACCCGGACTCGCCAGATACGCAGTATTTT.

This clonotype has more than one count but fewer than ten. The CDR3 loop reads CASRKLAGGNNEQFF. The CDR3 region has the DNA TGCGCCAGCAGGAAACTAGCGGGGGGCAACAATGAGCAGTTCTTC. The chain links TRBV5-1 to TRBJ2-1, with 12 bases matching TRBD2. Germline CDR1 reads SGHRS; CDR2 reads YFSETQ. This CDR3 is built from 15 residues. V was pared by 5 bases and J by 5 bases, with 5 bases of the junction left unmatched.

There are a few counts of this clonotype. The chain joins TRBV7-2 to TRBJ2-3; TRBD1 or TRBD2 may be the D gene (5 bases each). CDR1 SGHTA and CDR2 FQGNSA come from the germline V gene. The CDR3 extends over 14 amino acids. The V end was cut by 5 bases, the J end by 4 bases, with 13 bases between. The CDR3 DNA is TGTGCCAGCAGCGCCATGGGGGTTGCAGATACGCAGTATTTT. This codes for CASSAMGVADTQYF.

The chain joins TRBV7-9 to TRBJ1-2; D uncertain. Germline CDR1 SEHNR, CDR2 FQNEAQ (reference sequence). V was trimmed by 5 bases and J by 2 bases, leaving 9 bases between them. The CDR3 sequence is 13 residues long. The CDR3 here is CASSAADNYGYTF. CDR3 DNA: TGTGCCAGCAGCGCGGCAGACAACTATGGCTACACCTTC.

The sample holds a few counts of this clonotype. The chain has TRBV2 and TRBJ1-6, with D maybe TRBD1 (5 bases). This CDR3 is 13 amino acids long. Germline CDR1 reads SNHLY; CDR2 reads FYNNEI. V was trimmed by 8 bases and J by 7 bases, leaving 12 bases between them. CDR3 protein: CASFRVENSPLHF. For the CDR3, the DNA is TGTGCCAGCTTCAGGGTGGAGAATTCACCCCTCCACTTT.

CDR3 protein: CASSSQAGRLSPLHF. As DNA, the CDR3 is TGTGCCAGCAGTTCTCAGGCAGGGAGATTGTCACCCCTCCACTTT. This rearrangement joins TRBV2 to TRBJ1-6, with D maybe TRBD1 (5 bases). V lost 5 bases, J lost 10 bases, and 18 bases lay in between. Germline lookup yields CDR1 SNHLY and CDR2 FYNNEI. The CDR3 length is 15 residues.

The chain couples TRBV10-3 to TRBJ1-1; D remains ambiguous. Trimming shortened V by 3 bases and J by 1 base, and 6 bases separated the two germline ends. In germline, CDR1 is ENHRY, CDR2 SYGVKD. This CDR3 is built from 13 residues. The CDR3 region has the DNA TGTGCCATCAGTGACTTCACGAACACTGAAGCTTTCTTT. It encodes CAISDFTNTEAFF.